The 28 T cell receptor beta chains presented below share a single source sample, sequenced in a study of blood T cell repertoires in COVID-19. Sequencing was performed with immunoSEQ multiplex PCR; in TCRdb, only in-frame clones are kept and a portion is missing. The sample gives a few hundred thousand clones, approximately 91% of which show up once; 6.5% to 9.5% is in the top ten. The specimen sequenced was PBMCs or T cells enriched from blood (not recorded which). Every receptor here comes from an older woman who had recovered from COVID-19.

This chain joins TRBV5-1 and TRBJ2-5; 8 bases are shared with TRBD2. Germline V gene data show CDR1 as SGHRS and CDR2 as YFSETQ. The J segment lost 4 bases and the V segment lost 4 bases, leaving 6 bases of the junction unmatched. The CDR3 extends over 14 amino acids. The DNA of the CDR3 is TGCGCCAGCAGCCTAGGGACTAGAGGAGAGACCCAGTACTTC. This translates into CASSLGTRGETQYF.

CDR3 residues: CASSLWGTPNTGELFF. Here the CDR3 DNA reads TGTGCCAGCAGCTTGTGGGGCACTCCGAACACCGGGGAGCTGTTTTTT. V and J are TRBV5-6 and TRBJ2-2, with TRBD1 as a possible D gene (5 bases). The CDR3 extends over 16 amino acids. Looked up from germline, CDR1 is SGHDT and CDR2 is YYEEEE. V was clipped by 1 base and J by 0 bases, with 10 bases between them.

V is TRBV5-5 and J is TRBJ1-4; perhaps TRBD1 as D (6 bases). V lost 5 bases and J 7 bases, leaving 15 bases between the germline ends. The germline V gene has CDR1 SGHKS and CDR2 YYEKEE (reference sequence). This CDR3 is 14 amino acids long. The CDR3 reads CASSSTGRAEKLFF. CDR3 DNA: TGTGCCAGCAGTTCAACAGGGCGGGCTGAAAAACTGTTTTTT.

In DNA form, the CDR3 reads TGTGCCACCAGTCTGGGGGCCAAAGCTGGGGCCAACGTCCTGACTTTC. This gives the protein CATSLGAKAGANVLTF. The chain employs TRBV15 and TRBJ2-6, with TRBD1 as a possible D gene (6 bases). Between the trimmed V and J ends, which lost 6 bases and 2 bases, there was a span of 14 bases. Per the germline V gene, CDR1 is LNHNV and CDR2 is YYDKDF (reference sequence). The CDR3 has 16 residues.

CDR3 loop: CASSSAGVREDSPLHF. CDR3 nucleotide sequence: TGTGCCAGCAGTTCCGCGGGGGTAAGAGAGGATTCACCCCTCCACTTT. The chain joins TRBV6-2 or TRBV6-3 to TRBJ1-6, with D possibly matching TRBD1 (5 bases). The CDR3 runs to 16 residues. The ends were cut back, 4 bases at V and 8 bases at J, with 18 bases in the middle. Germline V lookup: CDR1 MNHEY, CDR2 SVGEGT.

Points on this clone: In the same sample, other DNA sequences code for this CDR3. The V call is TRBV18, the J call TRBJ2-7; tentatively, D is TRBD2 (5 bases). Germline CDR1 and CDR2: KGHSH and LQKENI. Trimming removed 2 bases at V and 0 bases at J, with 5 bases between. This CDR3 is built from 13 residues. CDR3 coding DNA: TGTGCCAGCTCACCAGGGAGCTCCTACGAGCAGTACTTC. This translates into CASSPGSSYEQYF. The full variable domain, its missing parts supplied by reference TRBV18 and TRBJ2-7, is NAGVMQNPRHLVRRRGQEARLRCSPMKGHSHVYWYRQLPEEGLKFMVYLQKENIIDESGMPKERFSAEFPKEGPSILRIQQVVRGDSAAYFCASSPGSSYEQYFGPGTRLTVT.

This clone is a singleton in its sample. V is TRBV5-1 and J is TRBJ2-6; 7 bases line up with TRBD1. With 0 bases clipped from V and 4 bases from J, the junction kept 10 bases outside the gene matches. Germline V lookup: CDR1 SGHRS, CDR2 YFSETQ. The CDR3 spans 18 residues. The CDR3 here is CASSLAPAGGAGANVLTF. CDR3 nucleotide sequence: TGCGCCAGCAGCTTGGCCCCCGCAGGGGGAGCGGGGGCCAACGTCCTGACTTTC.

The chain uses TRBV6-5 and TRBJ2-5; 10 bases are shared with TRBD2. With 6 bases clipped from V and 5 bases from J, the junction kept 6 bases outside the gene matches. The CDR3 has 14 amino acids. Germline CDR1 reads MNHEY; CDR2 reads SVGAGI. As DNA, the CDR3 is TGTGCCAGCAGACCGGGACTAGCGTACGAGACCCAGTACTTC. It translates to CASRPGLAYETQYF.

This chain uses TRBV19 with TRBJ2-6; 9 bases map to TRBD1. The CDR3 is 18 amino acids. Germline CDR1 and CDR2: LNHDA and SQIVND (reference sequence). Trimming at V came to 4 bases and at J to 2 bases, leaving 9 bases not matched to a gene. The CDR3 reads CASSKWTGEYPGANVLTF. The CDR3 DNA reads TGTGCCAGTAGTAAGTGGACAGGGGAATACCCTGGGGCCAACGTCCTGACTTTC.

The J gene is TRBJ1-5, the V gene TRBV5-1; 7 nucleotides match TRBD1. The V and J ends lost 4 bases and 4 bases, in that order; junction bases with no gene match: 2. CDR1 SGHRS and CDR2 YFSETQ come from the germline V gene. CDR3 size: 13 residues. The CDR3 DNA reads as TGCGCCAGCAGCCAGGGGGTGAATCAGCCCCAGCATTTT. This codes for CASSQGVNQPQHF.

In its sample, this clone was seen a few times. The chain couples TRBV7-2 to TRBJ2-4; 7 bases match TRBD1. The CDR3 extends over 14 amino acids. In germline, CDR1 is SGHTA, CDR2 FQGNSA. Trimming removed 5 bases from V and 6 bases from J; junction bases left unmatched: 7. This CDR3 is CASSPKAGGNIQYF. The DNA for the CDR3 is TGTGCCAGCAGCCCGAAGGCAGGGGGAAACATTCAGTACTTC.

This chain joins TRBV19 and TRBJ2-4, with 8 bases fitting TRBD1. CDR1 and CDR2 from the germline V gene are LNHDA and SQIVND (reference sequence). This CDR3 contains 18 residues. V lost 4 bases to trimming and J lost 0 bases; unmatched junction nucleotides: 11. The CDR3: CASSTSFRGTGAKNIQYF. In DNA form, the CDR3 reads TGTGCCAGTAGTACCTCGTTCAGGGGGACAGGAGCCAAAAACATTCAGTACTTC.

The gene calls are TRBV29-1 and TRBJ1-4; a weak D match, TRBD1 (5 bases). The CDR3 is 12 amino acids. From germline, CDR1 is SQVTM and CDR2 ANQGSEA. With 5 bases removed from V and 8 bases from J, the gap between germline ends came to 12 bases. In DNA, the CDR3 is TGCAGCGTTAAAGGGGCTGGGGAAAAACTGTTTTTT. It translates to CSVKGAGEKLFF.

The chain has TRBV2 and TRBJ2-7; 8 bases fit TRBD1. The CDR3 has 13 residues. In germline, CDR1 is SNHLY, CDR2 FYNNEI. Trimming took 7 bases from V and 6 from J; bases not matched to a gene: 8. CDR3 in DNA: TGTGCCAGCAACGACCAGGGGGCACGCGAGCAGTACTTC. This codes for CASNDQGAREQYF.

The chain joins TRBV14 to TRBJ2-1; D might be TRBD1 (5 bases). From germline, CDR1 is SGHDN and CDR2 FVKESK. Deletions cut 4 bases from V and 0 bases from J, with 13 bases between. The CDR3 covers 16 residues. CDR3 loop: CASSPVDSVSYNEQFF. CDR3 bases: TGTGCCAGCAGCCCGGTCGACAGCGTCTCCTACAATGAGCAGTTCTTC.

The chain joins TRBV3-1 (or the pseudogene TRBV3-2) to TRBJ1-2; 8 bases align to TRBD1. CDR3 length equals 15 residues. The V and J ends lost 3 bases and 6 bases, in that order; junction bases with no gene match: 9. CDR1 LGHDT and CDR2 YNNKEL come from the germline V gene (reference sequence). CDR3 bases: TGTGCCAGCAGCCAGTTCGCGGGACAGGATCATGGCTACACCTTC. Its protein is CASSQFAGQDHGYTF.

The chain couples TRBV5-8 to TRBJ1-5; weak D call: TRBD1 (5 bases). V was cut by 2 bases and J by 6 bases, with 9 bases left in between. The germline CDR1 and CDR2 sequences are SGHTS and YDEGEE. The CDR3 has 13 residues. CDR3 amino acids: CASSLGAGQPQHF. The CDR3 DNA reads TGTGCCAGCAGCTTAGGGGCTGGTCAGCCCCAGCATTTT.

This rearrangement joins TRBV2 to TRBJ1-5; D gene uncertain. This CDR3 has 15 amino acids. Trimming took off 1 base at V and 0 bases at J, with 7 bases between the two ends. The germline gives CDR1 SNHLY, CDR2 FYNNEI. The DNA of the CDR3 is TGTGCCAGCAGTGAAGGGACTACTAGCAATCAGCCCCAGCATTTT. Protein: CASSEGTTSNQPQHF.

The chain joins TRBV5-4 to TRBJ2-3; TRBD1 agrees at 7 bases. Per the germline V gene, CDR1 is SGHNT and CDR2 is YYREEE (reference sequence). This CDR3 comprises 15 residues. J was trimmed by 6 bases and V by 0 bases; bases with no gene match: 7. CDR3 nucleotide sequence: TGTGCCAGCAGCTTGGGGGCAGGGGGAATCGATACGCAGTATTTT. It codes for CASSLGAGGIDTQYF.

V usage is TRBV3-1 (or the pseudogene TRBV3-2) and J usage is TRBJ2-7; 7 bases are shared with TRBD1. The CDR3 runs to 14 residues. J gave up 3 bases and V 4 bases, and 6 bases lay outside the gene matches. The germline V gene encodes CDR1 LGHDT and CDR2 YNNKEL (reference sequence). The CDR3 sequence: CASSPRTGHYEQYF. The CDR3 bases are TGTGCCAGCAGCCCCCGGACAGGCCACTACGAGCAGTACTTC.

V is TRBV28 and J is TRBJ1-1; D gene uncertain. The germline V gene encodes CDR1 MDHEN and CDR2 SYDVKM. V lost 4 bases and J 1 base, leaving 13 bases between the germline ends. The CDR3 has 15 residues. The CDR3 loop is CASSSGLGRNTEAFF. CDR3 in DNA: TGTGCCAGCAGTTCTGGGTTGGGGAGGAACACTGAAGCTTTCTTT.

This clone has a single count. The V call is TRBV25-1, the J call TRBJ2-3; the D gene is possibly TRBD2 (6 bases). This CDR3 comprises 14 residues. The V gene lost 5 bases and the J gene lost 5 bases, with 14 bases spanning the gap. The germline CDR1 and CDR2 sequences are MGHDK and SYGVNS. Written as DNA, the CDR3 is TGTGCCAGCAGTCCGTCCGACGGGAGAGATACGCAGTATTTT. Encoded protein: CASSPSDGRDTQYF.

On this clone: Other DNA sequences of this sample code for an identical CDR3. This chain links TRBV18 with TRBJ2-3; D is ambiguous. Trimming removed 2 bases from V and 3 bases from J, with 3 bases in between. CDR1 KGHSH and CDR2 LQKENI come from the germline V gene. The CDR3 runs to 12 residues. The CDR3 sequence is CASSPYTDTQYF. CDR3 DNA sequence: TGTGCCAGCTCACCATATACAGATACGCAGTATTTT.

The V call is TRBV14, the J call TRBJ2-2; 11 bases are shared with TRBD1. There are 16 residues in the CDR3. Looked up from germline, CDR1 is SGHDN and CDR2 is FVKESK. Trimming removed 4 bases from V and 7 bases from J; junction bases left unmatched: 8. CDR3 sequence: CASSRPDRGRIGELFF. The CDR3, as DNA: TGTGCCAGCAGCCGACCGGACAGGGGGCGCATCGGGGAGCTGTTTTTT.

This rearrangement joins TRBV6-5 to TRBJ1-4, with D unresolved. The CDR3 spans 15 residues. V shed 6 bases and J shed 4 bases, with 15 bases lying between them. CDR1 MNHEY and CDR2 SVGAGI come from the germline V gene. The CDR3 nucleotides read TGTGCCAGCAGACCCCGACGGGTCGATAATGAAAAACTGTTTTTT. Amino acids: CASRPRRVDNEKLFF.

CDR3 DNA sequence: TGTGCCAGCAAGTTCCAGGGGGCATATGGCTACACCTTC. It codes for CASKFQGAYGYTF. V and J are TRBV27 and TRBJ1-2; 8 nucleotides line up with TRBD1. V lost 7 bases and J lost 5; bases outside the gene matches: 6. Germline CDR1 and CDR2: MNHEY and SMNVEV (reference sequence). The CDR3 loop spans 13 amino acids.

The gene calls are TRBV4-1 and TRBJ2-7; TRBD1 matches at 9 bases. Germline CDR1 MGHRA, CDR2 YSYEKL. J gave up 5 bases and V 1 base, and 6 bases lay outside the gene matches. The CDR3 spans 15 residues. The CDR3 nucleotides are TGCGCCAGCAGCCAAGGAGGGACAGGGTACGACGAGCAGTACTTC. It translates to CASSQGGTGYDEQYF.

The rearrangement joins TRBV10-3 to TRBJ2-2; D is perhaps TRBD1 (6 bases). The CDR3 extends over 18 amino acids. Trimming took 10 bases from V and 0 from J, leaving 24 bases between them. Per germline, CDR1 ENHRY and CDR2 SYGVKD. In nucleotides, the CDR3 is TGTGCCACGCGACAGGCTAATATAATCCCAGCGAACACCGGGGAGCTGTTTTTT. This translates into CATRQANIIPANTGELFF.